This is a list of T cell receptor beta chains from one sample in a study of cytomegalovirus exposure and HLA in healthy donors. This table comes from immunoSEQ multiplex PCR, and its TCRdb copy is limited to in-frame clones, with some not included. The data show almost 200,000 clones, around 79% seen once. The specimen was PBMCs. The origin of the receptors is a male donor in good health and CMV-seropositive. Both conserved end residues are part of each CDR3. Fields, in order: V gene, CDR3 length, clone size, D gene, J gene, CDR3 DNA, CDR3 protein. The D gene is left open where the match is weak. Only part of the rows carry a size: once, few, many, or a class if the clone is expanded.

V: TRBV7-2; length: 15; size: NA; D: NA; J: TRBJ1-5; DNA: TGTGCCAGCAGCCCCGGCGGACACTCCAATCAGCCCCAGCATTTT; CDR3: CASSPGGHSNQPQHF
V: TRBV4-1; length: 12; size: NA; D: NA; J: TRBJ1-4; DNA: TGCGCCAGCAGCTCCGGTCGGGGAGGACTGTTTTTT; CDR3: CASSSGRGGLFF
V: TRBV7-2; length: 16; size: NA; D: TRBD1; J: TRBJ1-2; DNA: TGTGCCAGCAGCTTAGCGCCTGGGGACAGCGAGAGTCGCTACACCTTC; CDR3: CASSLAPGDSESRYTF
V: TRBV28; length: 14; size: NA; D: TRBD1; J: TRBJ1-6; DNA: TGTGCCAGCAGTCCGGACAGGTATAATTCACCCCTCCACTTT; CDR3: CASSPDRYNSPLHF
V: TRBV4-3; length: 17; size: NA; D: TRBD2; J: TRBJ2-7; DNA: TGCGCCAGCAGCCAAGAAAAGATCGCGGGAGGGCCGTGGGAGCAGTACTTC; CDR3: CASSQEKIAGGPWEQYF
V: TRBV28; length: 14; size: few; D: TRBD1; J: TRBJ1-2; DNA: TGTGCCAGCAGTTCCCGGACAGGACTTTATGGCTACACCTTC; CDR3: CASSSRTGLYGYTF
V: TRBV18; length: 16; size: once; D: NA; J: TRBJ1-5; DNA: TGTGCCAGCTCACCCCGGGGGGAGACTAGCAATCAGCCCCAGCATTTT; CDR3: CASSPRGETSNQPQHF
V: TRBV21-1; length: 16; size: NA; D: NA; J: TRBJ1-5; DNA: TGTGCCAGCAGCTCTCCGGGACAGGGGGATAATCAGCCCCAGCATTTT; CDR3: CASSSPGQGDNQPQHF
V: TRBV10-3; length: 12; size: few; D: NA; J: TRBJ1-2; DNA: TGTGCCAGCTCCCGGGACATTGACGTCTACACCTTC; CDR3: CASSRDIDVYTF
V: TRBV5-6; length: 16; size: few; D: NA; J: TRBJ1-3; DNA: TGTGCCAGCAGCTTGGTGGGCGCGACGACTGGAAACACCATATATTTT; CDR3: CASSLVGATTGNTIYF
V: TRBV6-5; length: 14; size: NA; D: NA; J: TRBJ1-5; DNA: TGTGCCAGCAGGAGGAGTGTGAGCAATCAGCCCCAGCATTTT; CDR3: CASRRSVSNQPQHF
V: TRBV4-3; length: 16; size: few; D: TRBD1; J: TRBJ2-2; DNA: TGCGCCAGCAGCCAATTTTCGGGACAGGGAGCCGGGGAGCTGTTTTTT; CDR3: CASSQFSGQGAGELFF
V: TRBV7-5; length: 18; size: few; D: NA; J: TRBJ1-5; DNA: TGTGTCAGAAGCTTCCCCGGGGGGCAGGGGACGCGCAATCAGCCCCAGCATTTT; CDR3: CVRSFPGGQGTRNQPQHF
V: TRBV29-1; length: 13; size: NA; D: NA; J: TRBJ2-5; DNA: TGCAGCGTTGGGGCCCTTCTGGGAGAGACCCAGTACTTC; CDR3: CSVGALLGETQYF
V: TRBV21-1; length: 16; size: NA; D: NA; J: TRBJ2-7; DNA: TGTGCCAGCAGCAAAGAGTATCAGGGCAGGGTTTACGAGCAGTACTTC; CDR3: CASSKEYQGRVYEQYF
V: TRBV29-1; length: 16; size: NA; D: TRBD2; J: TRBJ2-5; DNA: TGCAGCGTTGAGGGGACTAGCGGGGGGGCGGTTGAGACCCAGTACTTC; CDR3: CSVEGTSGGAVETQYF
V: TRBV29-1; length: 14; size: NA; D: NA; J: TRBJ2-7; DNA: TGCAGCGTTGAAAGGTTGGGGGGAACCGACGAGCAGTACTTC; CDR3: CSVERLGGTDEQYF
V: TRBV5-1; length: 14; size: NA; D: TRBD1; J: TRBJ1-5; DNA: TGCGCCAGCAGCCAGACAGGGGACAATCAGCCCCAGCATTTT; CDR3: CASSQTGDNQPQHF
V: TRBV29-1; length: 12; size: NA; D: NA; J: TRBJ1-1; DNA: TGCAGCGTTGAAGATGGGAGGCAGGAAGCTTTCTTT; CDR3: CSVEDGRQEAFF
V: TRBV27; length: 13; size: NA; D: NA; J: TRBJ2-5; DNA: TGTGCCAGCAGTAGCAGGGGACGAGAGACCCAGTACTTC; CDR3: CASSSRGRETQYF
V: TRBV19; length: 14; size: NA; D: NA; J: TRBJ2-4; DNA: TGTGCCAGTAGTTCCACGGACTGGAGGAACATTCAGTACTTC; CDR3: CASSSTDWRNIQYF
V: TRBV5-1; length: 15; size: NA; D: TRBD1; J: TRBJ1-2; DNA: TGCGCCAGCAGTTACCGGGACAGCGTTGCCGGGAGCTACACCTTC; CDR3: CASSYRDSVAGSYTF
V: TRBV11-2; length: 15; size: NA; D: NA; J: TRBJ2-7; DNA: TGTGCCAGCAGCTTTGCGGCGGGGGCGATTGGAGAGCAGTACTTC; CDR3: CASSFAAGAIGEQYF
V: TRBV6-1; length: 13; size: NA; D: NA; J: TRBJ1-2; DNA: TGTGCCAGCAGTGAAATACTCCAATATGGCTACACCTTC; CDR3: CASSEILQYGYTF
V: TRBV29-1; length: 14; size: NA; D: TRBD2; J: TRBJ2-7; DNA: TGCAGCGTTGAAGACCGGGAGGGCCCCTACGAGCAGTACTTC; CDR3: CSVEDREGPYEQYF
V: TRBV7-3; length: 15; size: NA; D: TRBD1; J: TRBJ1-1; DNA: TGTGCCAGCAGCTTAAGGACTGCGACAGGGTCGGAAGCTTTCTTT; CDR3: CASSLRTATGSEAFF
V: TRBV7-8; length: 17; size: NA; D: TRBD2; J: TRBJ2-2; DNA: TGTGCCAGCAGCTTAGTAGGGACTAGCGAGAACACCGGGGAGCTGTTTTTT; CDR3: CASSLVGTSENTGELFF
V: TRBV5-1; length: 18; size: once; D: NA; J: TRBJ2-1; DNA: TGCGCCAGCAGCTTGGTGGCAGGATATTCTTTCTCCTACAATGAGCAGTTCTTC; CDR3: CASSLVAGYSFSYNEQFF
V: TRBV28; length: 16; size: NA; D: NA; J: TRBJ1-1; DNA: TGTGCCAGCAGTAGCCTAGTCGAACGGTTGAACACTGAAGCTTTCTTT; CDR3: CASSSLVERLNTEAFF
V: TRBV5-4; length: 15; size: NA; D: TRBD1; J: TRBJ2-3; DNA: TGTGCCAGCAGCCCGGGTGGGACAGGGGAAGATACGCAGTATTTT; CDR3: CASSPGGTGEDTQYF
V: TRBV9; length: 14; size: NA; D: NA; J: TRBJ1-1; DNA: TGTGCCAGCAGCGGAACAGGGACCACTGCTGAAGCTTTCTTT; CDR3: CASSGTGTTAEAFF
V: TRBV6-1; length: 14; size: NA; D: NA; J: TRBJ1-5; DNA: TGTGCCAGCAGTGCACAGGGTTACAATCAGCCCCAGCATTTT; CDR3: CASSAQGYNQPQHF
V: TRBV6-5; length: 11; size: NA; D: NA; J: TRBJ2-7; DNA: TGTGCCAGCAGTCCTTCTAGCGAGCAGTACTTC; CDR3: CASSPSSEQYF
V: TRBV6-5; length: 13; size: once; D: TRBD2; J: TRBJ2-7; DNA: TGTGCCAGCCAAGCGGGAGAGGTGAACGAGCAGTACTTC; CDR3: CASQAGEVNEQYF
V: TRBV6-1; length: 14; size: once; D: NA; J: TRBJ2-1; DNA: TGTGCCAGCGCTGACAGGAGAGGGTACAATGAGCAGTTCTTC; CDR3: CASADRRGYNEQFF
V: TRBV7-9; length: 13; size: NA; D: NA; J: TRBJ1-2; DNA: TGTGCCAGCAGCTTACTCGGGTTTAATGGCTACACCTTC; CDR3: CASSLLGFNGYTF
V: TRBV5-4; length: 15; size: NA; D: NA; J: TRBJ2-7; DNA: TGTGCCAGCAGCTTGGGATCTTCGGGCGGGAACGAGCAGTACTTC; CDR3: CASSLGSSGGNEQYF
V: TRBV7-6; length: 15; size: few; D: TRBD1; J: TRBJ2-7; DNA: TGTGCCAGCAGCAGTCGGACAGGGGGCAACTACGAGCAGTACTTC; CDR3: CASSSRTGGNYEQYF
V: TRBV19; length: 16; size: once; D: NA; J: TRBJ1-5; DNA: TGTGCCAGTAGTATAGCCGGGGGGGACAACGATCAGCCCCAGCATTTT; CDR3: CASSIAGGDNDQPQHF
V: TRBV7-9; length: 14; size: few; D: TRBD2; J: TRBJ2-7; DNA: TGTGCCAGCAGCTTAGCAGCGGGGAACTACGAGCAGTACTTC; CDR3: CASSLAAGNYEQYF
V: TRBV7-2; length: 14; size: NA; D: TRBD1; J: TRBJ2-7; DNA: TGTGCCAGCAGGCCCCCGGGACAGTACTACGAGCAGTACTTC; CDR3: CASRPPGQYYEQYF